Described below is a single T cell receptor (beta chain) sequence and its context. This clonotype appeared a few times. The antigen it binds to is not known. Base qualities are not at hand, and no much larger clone is one base apart. These data belong to a study of T cells after yellow fever vaccination (dated by TCRdb to the late 2010s). The study in broad terms: The SMART-Seq v4 Ultra Low Input RNA kit was used to prepare libraries from fractions with low cell numbers. To follow T-cell clones before and after primary and booster YFV17D yellow fever vaccination, bulk TCR alpha and beta repertoires were sequenced over time. Two healthy male donors made up the cohort, one aged 18 to 29 years and the other aged 30 to 40 years. Blood was drawn at multiple timepoints before and after primary and secondary immunization, with bulk PBMC replicates and cell subsets isolated. Overall results and qualifications from the work: A small fraction of clonotypes appeared in both the CD4 and CD8 compartments, likely as a result of convergent recombination. Most clones expanded after primary vaccination were re-detected after the booster (about 95% of CD4 and roughly 85% of CD8), suggesting broad memory maintenance. Because abundant contaminating clonotypes from the bulk population could be contained in FACS-sorted repertoires, computational filtering was required. Because the study included only a couple of donors, the extent to which the findings can be generalized is limited. The secondary T-cell response was found to be weaker but faster than the primary response, with a peak reached on day 5 rather than on day 15.

The CDR3 starts with the cysteine, ends with the phenylalanine, and has 15 residues. Just CDR3 DNA is preserved here, 45 bases in frame from base 1. Cut back by 4 bases and 3 bases, the V and J ends lie 14 bases apart. For CDR1 and CDR2, the germline V gene lists SGHVS and FNYEAQ. This specimen's treatment or condition label, interpreted: live attenuated yellow fever vaccine strain. Two biological replicates of bulk PBMCs were collected at each blood-draw timepoint. A standard Ficoll-Paque protocol was used to isolate PBMCs from peripheral blood. TriZol was used to extract RNA from bulk PBMCs, from CD4 and CD8 fractions, and from dextramer-positive and dextramer-negative fractions. Synthesis of TCR cDNA relied on 5'RACE template switching, a step that introduced a universal primer site along with unique molecular identifiers. cDNA synthesis was primed from both the TCR alpha and TCR beta constant segments. Library amplification involved two PCR steps, and the second step added sample barcodes and sequencing adapters. Libraries were sequenced on Illumina HiSeq 2500 (2x100 bp) or NovaSeq (2x150 bp). Regarding the original processing steps: Reads were demultiplexed and collapsed into UMI consensus sequences with MIGEC, and V(D)J alignment was performed with MiXCR. Clonotypes responding to the vaccine were identified with edgeR on replicate PBMC samples, with the criteria of FDR below 0.01 and a log2 fold change above 5 up to day 15. Bulk clonotypes were assigned CD4 or CD8 identity according to which sequenced CD4 or CD8 repertoire held them at higher abundance. The raw public reads went through TCRdb reprocessing: fastp at Q25, MiXCR clone calling, in-frame beta chains kept. Records with the same CDR3 protein are collapsed into one entry carrying the most frequent genes and DNA. For this entry, the V and J calls and clone size follow TCRdb and not the study's own pipeline. In this sample the table shows 450,000 to 550,000 distinct CDR3 sequences, around 21% of which occur a single time. The ten largest clones take up approximately 14% of the sample.

The source of this sequence is a man aged 30 to 45 who received the YFV17D yellow fever vaccine. The input for sequencing was PBMCs, taken 15 days after the yellow fever booster vaccination. Rearrangement joined TRBV7-6 to TRBJ2-3, with a tentative D gene TRBD1 over 5 matching bases. The DNA reads as follows: TGTGCCAGCAGCTCCCAGGGTCTGGGGACAGATACGCAGTATTTT. Its translation reads: CASSSQGLGTDTQYF.